What follows are 14 T cell receptor beta chains derived from one specimen sequenced in a study of blood T cells in healthy people across ages. Alongside a J-beta primer mix, a sample-barcoded 5' primer served in a second PCR lasting roughly 7 to 11 cycles. TCRdb passed the 5' RACE reads through MiXCR, listing each CDR3 protein once. The sample lists 800,000 or so distinct CDR3 sequences; about 45% were seen once. Material for sequencing was blood. The receptors come from an elderly man in good health.

Comments on this clonotype: A much larger clone is a single base away; this may be a read error. J is TRBJ2-5 and V is TRBV4-2, with 8 bases identical to TRBD2. Germline CDR1 is LGHNA and CDR2 is YNFKEQ. The CDR3 contains 19 residues. Trimming took 0 bases from V and 4 from J; bases not matched to a gene: 16. CDR3 protein: CASSQDSESGGPYGETQYF. In DNA, the CDR3 is TGTGCCAGCAGCCAAGATTCGGAGTCGGGAGGGCCTTATGGAGAGACCCAGTACTTC.

V usage is TRBV5-1 and J usage is TRBJ1-3; TRBD1 agrees at 9 bases. Germline V gene lookup returns CDR1 SGHRS and CDR2 YFSETQ. This CDR3 is built from 16 residues. The junction had 9 bases not matched to a gene; V was cut back by 5 bases and J by 3 bases. The CDR3: CASSLSGTGFGNTIYF. The CDR3 DNA reads as TGCGCCAGCAGTTTGTCCGGGACAGGGTTTGGAAACACCATATATTTT.

The V call is TRBV10-3, the J call TRBJ2-5, with 9 bases that match TRBD1. The CDR3 is 13 residues long. Trimming at V came to 10 bases and at J to 1 base, leaving 4 bases not matched to a gene. Germline V gene lookup returns CDR1 ENHRY and CDR2 SYGVKD. The CDR3: CATATGGQETQYF. The CDR3 DNA sequence: TGTGCCACCGCGACAGGGGGCCAAGAGACCCAGTACTTC.

As for this clonotype: A much larger clone is a single base away; this may be a read error. The gene calls are TRBV5-1 and TRBJ2-1; D tentatively reads TRBD1 or TRBD2 (6 bases each). Trimming removed 2 bases at V and 4 bases at J, with 16 bases between. The length of the CDR3 is 16 residues. CDR1 and CDR2 (germline): SGHRS, YFSETQ. For the CDR3, the DNA is TGCGCCAGCAGCTTAGGGGACGGAGGGGGTTACAATGAGCAGTTCTTC. Its translation is CASSLGDGGGYNEQFF.

V gene TRBV2 combines with J gene TRBJ2-5; a possible D gene is TRBD2 (6 bases). This CDR3 comprises 15 residues. V lost 5 bases, J lost 3 bases, and 16 bases lay in between. Germline CDR1 reads SNHLY; CDR2 reads FYNNEI. CDR3 amino acids: CASSSRAGGKETQYF. The CDR3 nucleotides are TGTGCCAGCAGTTCCCGTGCGGGCGGGAAAGAGACCCAGTACTTC.

This clonotype has only a few counts. The chain has TRBV5-1 and TRBJ2-7, with 8 nucleotides matching TRBD1. Losses at the gene ends were 4 bases for V and 4 bases for J; bases not matched to a gene: 7. Germline CDR1 and CDR2: SGHRS and YFSETQ. The CDR3 sequence is 14 residues long. The CDR3 protein is CASSPPGQVYEQYF. The CDR3 DNA follows: TGCGCCAGCAGCCCTCCGGGACAGGTATACGAGCAGTACTTC.

This clonotype occurred a few times. V and J are TRBV29-1 and TRBJ2-7, with D unresolved. CDR3 length: 15 residues. Trimming removed 2 bases from V and 0 bases from J, with 14 bases in between. Germline CDR1 and CDR2: SQVTM and ANQGSEA. The CDR3 sequence: CSVESGQPGSYEQYF. The CDR3 nucleotides are TGCAGCGTTGAATCTGGTCAGCCCGGCTCCTACGAGCAGTACTTC.

This clonotype was observed a handful of times. Given a much more abundant clone one base away, this may be a read error. The chain uses TRBV20-1 and TRBJ2-5; D may be TRBD1 or TRBD2 (5 bases each). CDR1 is DFQATT, CDR2 SNEGSKA, per germline (reference sequence). This CDR3 comprises 13 residues. CDR3 residues: CGARDDRGETQYF. The DNA for the CDR3 is TGCGGTGCTAGAGATGACAGAGGGGAGACCCAGTACTTC.

The CDR3 DNA reads as TGTGCCAGCAGTTACCTGGGGACCTACAATGAGCAGTTCTTC. The encoded protein is CASSYLGTYNEQFF. The chain carries TRBV6-2 or TRBV6-3 and TRBJ2-1, with D uncertain. The CDR3 runs 14 residues. V lost 2 bases to trimming and J lost 2 bases, with 7 bases between them. In germline, CDR1 is MNHEY, CDR2 SVGEGT.

The gene calls are TRBV4-1 and TRBJ1-2; D not resolved. The length of the CDR3 is 14 residues. Germline lookup yields CDR1 MGHRA and CDR2 YSYEKL. V dropped 1 base and J dropped 4 bases, with 10 bases sitting between them. This CDR3 reads CASSQGATGYGYTF. In nucleotides, the CDR3 is TGCGCCAGCAGCCAAGGGGCGACGGGCTATGGCTACACCTTC.

As regards this clonotype: Being one base from a much bigger clone, this may be a read error. The V call is TRBV2, the J call TRBJ1-1; no clear D. The germline gives CDR1 SNHLY, CDR2 FYNNEI. The CDR3 loop spans 13 amino acids. The CDR3 spells CASSENLRAETFF. For the CDR3, the DNA is TGTGCCAGCAGTGAAAACTTGCGGGCTGAAACTTTCTTT.

This chain links TRBV28 with TRBJ2-7; 7 bases fit TRBD1. The CDR3 spans 15 residues. The J segment lost 3 bases and the V segment lost 6 bases, leaving 11 bases of the junction unmatched. Germline V gene sequence: CDR1 MDHEN, CDR2 SYDVKM. The chain's CDR3 is CASRSPGQEDYEQYF. The CDR3 region has the DNA TGTGCCAGCAGGTCGCCAGGACAGGAGGACTACGAGCAGTACTTC.

The rearrangement uses TRBV20-1 and TRBJ2-1; unclear D gene. The CDR3 runs to 13 residues. V was trimmed by 3 bases and J by 5 bases, leaving 11 bases between them. Germline V gene data show CDR1 as DFQATT and CDR2 as SNEGSKA (reference sequence). CDR3 sequence reads: CSASGVAHNEQFF. The CDR3 bases are TGCAGTGCTAGTGGCGTAGCCCACAATGAGCAGTTCTTC.

This clonotype was seen a handful of times. The V call is TRBV28, the J call TRBJ1-2; D possibly corresponds to TRBD1 (5 bases). Germline CDR1 and CDR2: MDHEN and SYDVKM. The V gene lost 7 bases and the J gene lost 6 bases, with 15 bases spanning the gap. The CDR3 contains 13 residues. In DNA, the CDR3 is TGTGCCAGCACCAGTGGGGGGAGGGATGGCTACACCTTC. It codes for CASTSGGRDGYTF.